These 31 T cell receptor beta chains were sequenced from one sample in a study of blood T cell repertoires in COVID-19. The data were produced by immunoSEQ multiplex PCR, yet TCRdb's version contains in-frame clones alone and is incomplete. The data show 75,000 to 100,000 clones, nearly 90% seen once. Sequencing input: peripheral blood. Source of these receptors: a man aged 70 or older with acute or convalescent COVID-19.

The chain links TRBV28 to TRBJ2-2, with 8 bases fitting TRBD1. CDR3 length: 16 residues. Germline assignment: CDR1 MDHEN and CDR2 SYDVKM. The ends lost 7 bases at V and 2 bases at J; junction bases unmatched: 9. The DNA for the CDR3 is TGTGCCAGCACACCAGCGACAGGGGCCAACACCGGGGAGCTGTTTTTT. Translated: CASTPATGANTGELFF.

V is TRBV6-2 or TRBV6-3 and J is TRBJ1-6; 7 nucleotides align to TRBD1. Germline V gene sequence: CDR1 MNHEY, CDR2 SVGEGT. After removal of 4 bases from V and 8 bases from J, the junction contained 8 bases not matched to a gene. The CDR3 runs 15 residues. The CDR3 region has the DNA TGTGCCAGCAGTTCGTTACAGGGGACTTATTCACCCCTCCACTTT. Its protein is CASSSLQGTYSPLHF.

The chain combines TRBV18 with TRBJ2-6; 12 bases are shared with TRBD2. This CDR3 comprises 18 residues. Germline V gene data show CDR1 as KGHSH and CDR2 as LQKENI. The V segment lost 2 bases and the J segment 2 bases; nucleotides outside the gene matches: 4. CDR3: CASSPSLAGGPGANVLTF. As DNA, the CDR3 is TGTGCCAGCTCACCATCCCTAGCGGGAGGGCCTGGGGCCAACGTCCTGACTTTC.

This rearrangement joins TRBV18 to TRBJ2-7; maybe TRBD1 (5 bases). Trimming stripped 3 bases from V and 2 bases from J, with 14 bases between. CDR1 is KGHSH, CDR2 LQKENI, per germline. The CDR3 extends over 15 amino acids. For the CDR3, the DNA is TGTGCCAGCTCACCCCAGGGTATTTCCACCTACGAGCAGTACTTC. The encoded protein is CASSPQGISTYEQYF.

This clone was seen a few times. The chain's CDR3 is CASSYSRLPEAGGYTF. CDR3 nucleotides: TGTGCCAGCAGTTACTCGAGGCTCCCGGAGGCGGGTGGCTACACCTTC. This chain links TRBV6-2 or TRBV6-3 with TRBJ1-2; D unresolved. Germline CDR1 MNHEY, CDR2 SVGEGT. With 0 bases removed from V and 7 bases from J, the gap between germline ends came to 18 bases. This CDR3 is built from 16 residues.

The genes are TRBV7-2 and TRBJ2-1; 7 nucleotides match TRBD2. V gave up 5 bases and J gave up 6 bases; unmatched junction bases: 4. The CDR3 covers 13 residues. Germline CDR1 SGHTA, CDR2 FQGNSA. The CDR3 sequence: CASSLGTINEQFF. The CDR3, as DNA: TGTGCCAGCAGCCTCGGGACTATCAATGAGCAGTTCTTC.

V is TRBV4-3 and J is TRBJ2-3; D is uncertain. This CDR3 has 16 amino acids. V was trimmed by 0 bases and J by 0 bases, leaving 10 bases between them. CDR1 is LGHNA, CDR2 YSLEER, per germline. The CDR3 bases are TGCGCCAGCAGCCAAGATTACTCCACTAGCACAGATACGCAGTATTTT. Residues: CASSQDYSTSTDTQYF.

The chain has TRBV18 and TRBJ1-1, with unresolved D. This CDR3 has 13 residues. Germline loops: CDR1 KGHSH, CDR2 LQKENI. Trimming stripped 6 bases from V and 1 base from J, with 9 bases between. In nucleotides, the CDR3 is TGTGCCAGCTCCCGGGTGGAGAACACTGAAGCTTTCTTT. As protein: CASSRVENTEAFF.

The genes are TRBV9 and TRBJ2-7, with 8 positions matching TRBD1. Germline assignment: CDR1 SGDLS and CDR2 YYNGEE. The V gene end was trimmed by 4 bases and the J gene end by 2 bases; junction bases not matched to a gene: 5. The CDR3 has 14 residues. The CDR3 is CASSPGQGTYEQYF. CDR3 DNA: TGTGCCAGCAGCCCAGGACAGGGAACCTACGAGCAGTACTTC.

DNA for the CDR3: TGTGCCAGCAGTTCCCAGGGGGCGGGCACCGGGGAGCTGTTTTTT. Translating gives CASSSQGAGTGELFF. The V call is TRBV28, the J call TRBJ2-2; 8 nucleotides agree with TRBD1. Per the germline V gene, CDR1 is MDHEN and CDR2 is SYDVKM. V trimming: 4 bases; J trimming: 4 bases; junction bases outside the gene matches: 5. This CDR3 is 15 amino acids long.

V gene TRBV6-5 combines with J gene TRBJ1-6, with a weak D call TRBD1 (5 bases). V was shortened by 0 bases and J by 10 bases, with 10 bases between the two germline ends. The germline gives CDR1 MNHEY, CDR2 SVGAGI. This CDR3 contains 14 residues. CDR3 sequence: CASSYSKGWSPLHF. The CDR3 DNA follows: TGTGCCAGCAGTTACTCTAAGGGGTGGTCACCCCTCCACTTT.

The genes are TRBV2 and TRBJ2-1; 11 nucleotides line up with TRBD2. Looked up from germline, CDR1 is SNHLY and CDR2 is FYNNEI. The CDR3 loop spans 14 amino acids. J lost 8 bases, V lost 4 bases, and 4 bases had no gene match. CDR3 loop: CASSGSGGADEQFF. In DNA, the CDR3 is TGTGCCAGCAGTGGTAGCGGGGGGGCTGATGAGCAGTTCTTC. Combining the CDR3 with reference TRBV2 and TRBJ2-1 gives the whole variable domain EPEVTQTPSHQVTQMGQEVILRCVPISNHLYFYWYRQILGQKVEFLVSFYNNEISEKSEIFDDQFSVERPDGSNFTLKIRSTKLEDSAMYFCASSGSGGADEQFFGPGTRLTVL.

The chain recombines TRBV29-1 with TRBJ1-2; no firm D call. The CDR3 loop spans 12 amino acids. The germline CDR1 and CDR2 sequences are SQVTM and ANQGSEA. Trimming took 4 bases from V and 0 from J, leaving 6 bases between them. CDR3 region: CSVVLANYGYTF. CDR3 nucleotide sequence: TGCAGCGTTGTGTTAGCTAACTATGGCTACACCTTC. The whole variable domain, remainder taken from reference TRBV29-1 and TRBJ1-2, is SAVISQKPSRDICQRGTSLTIQCQVDSQVTMMFWYRQQPGQSLTLIATANQGSEATYESGFVIDKFPISRPNLTFSTLTVSNMSPEDSSIYLCSVVLANYGYTFGSGTRLTVV.

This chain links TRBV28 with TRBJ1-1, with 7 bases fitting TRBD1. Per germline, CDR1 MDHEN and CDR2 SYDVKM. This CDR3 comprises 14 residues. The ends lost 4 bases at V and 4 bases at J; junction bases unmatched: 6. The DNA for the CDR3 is TGTGCCAGCAGTTACCACAGGGGTATCACTGAAGCTTTCTTT. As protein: CASSYHRGITEAFF.

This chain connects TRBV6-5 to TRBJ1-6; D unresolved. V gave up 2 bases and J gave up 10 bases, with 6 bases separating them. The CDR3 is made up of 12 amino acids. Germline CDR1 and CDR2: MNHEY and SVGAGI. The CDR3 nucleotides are TGTGCCAGCAGTTACGCGGGGTCACCCCTCCACTTT. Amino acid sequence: CASSYAGSPLHF.

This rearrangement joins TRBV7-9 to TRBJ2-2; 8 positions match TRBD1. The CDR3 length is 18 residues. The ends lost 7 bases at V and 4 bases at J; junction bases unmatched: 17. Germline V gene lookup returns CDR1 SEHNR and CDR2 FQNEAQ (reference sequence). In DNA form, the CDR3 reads TGTGCCAGCACCCCCCCGGACAGGGAATATGGGGGCACCGGGGAGCTGTTTTTT. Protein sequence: CASTPPDREYGGTGELFF.

As DNA, the CDR3 is TGTGCCAGCAGTTCGAGGCAGGGATGCCGCAGGGTCAGTGGCTACACCTTC. Translating gives CASSSRQGCRRVSGYTF. This sequence joins TRBV27 and TRBJ1-2, with D perhaps TRBD1 (5 bases). Germline lookup yields CDR1 MNHEY and CDR2 SMNVEV (reference sequence). Deletions cut 4 bases from V and 7 bases from J, with 25 bases between. The CDR3 contains 17 residues.

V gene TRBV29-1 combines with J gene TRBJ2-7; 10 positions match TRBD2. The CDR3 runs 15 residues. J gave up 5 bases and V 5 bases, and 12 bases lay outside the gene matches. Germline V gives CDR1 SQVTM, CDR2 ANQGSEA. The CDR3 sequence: CSVSLPSGSTNEQYF. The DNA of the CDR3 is TGCAGCGTTTCTTTGCCTAGCGGGAGCACAAACGAGCAGTACTTC.

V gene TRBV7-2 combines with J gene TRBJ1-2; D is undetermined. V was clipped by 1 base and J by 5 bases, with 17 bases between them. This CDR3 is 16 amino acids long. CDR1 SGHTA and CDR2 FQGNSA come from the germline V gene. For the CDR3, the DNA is TGTGCCAGCAGCTTAGATTCGGGGAACTTTCAGTATGGCTACACCTTC. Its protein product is CASSLDSGNFQYGYTF.

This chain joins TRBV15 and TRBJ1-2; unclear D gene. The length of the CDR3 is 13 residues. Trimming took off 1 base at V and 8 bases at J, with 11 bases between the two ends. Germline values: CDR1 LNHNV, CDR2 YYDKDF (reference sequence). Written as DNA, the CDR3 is TGTGCCACCAGCAGAGGCGGCAATAGCGGCTACACCTTC. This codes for CATSRGGNSGYTF.

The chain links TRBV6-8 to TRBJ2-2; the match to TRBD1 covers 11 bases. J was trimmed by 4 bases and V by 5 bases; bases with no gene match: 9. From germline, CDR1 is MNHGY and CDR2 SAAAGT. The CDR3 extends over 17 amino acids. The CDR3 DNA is TGTGCCAGCAGTCAGGACAGGGGGCTCACGGGCACCGGGGAGCTGTTTTTT. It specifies CASSQDRGLTGTGELFF.

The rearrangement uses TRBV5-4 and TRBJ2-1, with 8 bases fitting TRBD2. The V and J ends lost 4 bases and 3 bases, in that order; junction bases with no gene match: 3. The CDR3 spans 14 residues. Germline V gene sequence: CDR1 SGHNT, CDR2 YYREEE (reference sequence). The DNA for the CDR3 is TGTGCCAGCAGCCCCGGGACTAGCTACAATGAGCAGTTCTTC. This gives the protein CASSPGTSYNEQFF.

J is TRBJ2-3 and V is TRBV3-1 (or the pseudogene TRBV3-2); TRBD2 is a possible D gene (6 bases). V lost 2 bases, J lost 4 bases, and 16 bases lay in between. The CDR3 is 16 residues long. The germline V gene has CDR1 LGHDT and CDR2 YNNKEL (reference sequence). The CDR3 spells CASSQQTDTGADTQYF. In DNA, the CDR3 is TGTGCCAGCAGCCAACAAACAGACACGGGGGCAGATACGCAGTATTTT.

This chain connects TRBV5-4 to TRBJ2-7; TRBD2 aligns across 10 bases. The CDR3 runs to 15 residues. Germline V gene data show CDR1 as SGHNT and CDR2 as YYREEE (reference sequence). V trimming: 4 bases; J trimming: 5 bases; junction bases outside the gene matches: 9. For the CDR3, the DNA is TGTGCCAGCAGCGGGAGGGTAGCGGGGGGTGACGAGCAGTACTTC. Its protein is CASSGRVAGGDEQYF.

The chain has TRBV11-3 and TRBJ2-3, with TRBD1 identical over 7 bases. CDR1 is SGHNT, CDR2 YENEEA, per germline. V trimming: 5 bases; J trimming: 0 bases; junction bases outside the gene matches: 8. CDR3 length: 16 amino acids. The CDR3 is CASSEGQKSSTDTQYF. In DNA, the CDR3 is TGTGCCAGCAGCGAGGGACAGAAGTCTAGCACAGATACGCAGTATTTT.

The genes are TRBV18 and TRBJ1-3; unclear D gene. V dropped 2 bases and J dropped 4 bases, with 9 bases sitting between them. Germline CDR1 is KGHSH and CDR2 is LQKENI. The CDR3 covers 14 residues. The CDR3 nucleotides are TGTGCCAGCTCACCAGAAACACCAGGAAACACCATATATTTT. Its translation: CASSPETPGNTIYF. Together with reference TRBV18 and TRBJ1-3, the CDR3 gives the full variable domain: NAGVMQNPRHLVRRRGQEARLRCSPMKGHSHVYWYRQLPEEGLKFMVYLQKENIIDESGMPKERFSAEFPKEGPSILRIQQVVRGDSAAYFCASSPETPGNTIYFGEGSWLTVV.

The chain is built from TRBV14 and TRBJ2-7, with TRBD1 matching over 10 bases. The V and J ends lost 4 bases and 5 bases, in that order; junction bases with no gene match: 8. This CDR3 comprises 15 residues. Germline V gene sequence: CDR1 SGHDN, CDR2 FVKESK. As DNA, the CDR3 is TGTGCCAGCAGCCCGAAGACAGGGGGCTTTCACGAGCAGTACTTC. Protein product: CASSPKTGGFHEQYF.

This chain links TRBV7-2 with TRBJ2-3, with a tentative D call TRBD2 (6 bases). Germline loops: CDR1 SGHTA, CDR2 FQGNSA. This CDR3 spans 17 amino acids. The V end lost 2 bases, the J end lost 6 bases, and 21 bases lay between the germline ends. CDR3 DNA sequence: TGTGCCAGCAGCTTACATTTAGGCGGGATGCTTATGGATACGCAGTATTTT. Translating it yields CASSLHLGGMLMDTQYF. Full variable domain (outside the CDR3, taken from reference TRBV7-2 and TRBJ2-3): GAGVSQSPSNKVTEKGKDVELRCDPISGHTALYWYRQSLGQGLEFLIYFQGNSAPDKSGLPSDRFSAERTGGSVSTLTIQRTQQEDSAVYLCASSLHLGGMLMDTQYFGPGTRLTVL.

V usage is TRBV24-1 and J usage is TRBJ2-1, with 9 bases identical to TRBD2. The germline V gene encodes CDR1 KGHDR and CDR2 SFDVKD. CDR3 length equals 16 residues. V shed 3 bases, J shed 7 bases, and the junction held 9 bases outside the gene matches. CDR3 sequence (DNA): TGTGCCACCAGTGATGCTCGGCTAGCGGGATGGAATGAGCAGTTCTTC. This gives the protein CATSDARLAGWNEQFF.

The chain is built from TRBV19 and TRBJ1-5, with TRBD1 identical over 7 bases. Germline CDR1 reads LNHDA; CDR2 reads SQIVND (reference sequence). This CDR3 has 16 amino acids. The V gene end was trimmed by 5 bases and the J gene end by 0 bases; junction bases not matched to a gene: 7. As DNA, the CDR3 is TGTGCCAGTAGTCCCAGGACAGGCAATAGCAATCAGCCCCAGCATTTT. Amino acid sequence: CASSPRTGNSNQPQHF.

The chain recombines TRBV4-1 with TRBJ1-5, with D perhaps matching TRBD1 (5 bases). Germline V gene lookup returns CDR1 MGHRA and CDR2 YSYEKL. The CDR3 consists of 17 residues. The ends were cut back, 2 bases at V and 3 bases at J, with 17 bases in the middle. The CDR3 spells CASSQSLGARNNQPQHF. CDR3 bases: TGCGCCAGCAGCCAAAGTCTAGGGGCTAGGAACAATCAGCCCCAGCATTTT.